Given below is one T cell receptor (beta chain) in context. Its antigen is still unknown. Within the library, unique molecular identifiers were attached to each individual cDNA molecule. Original handling: Counting gave a median of roughly 100,000 TCRs per sample, with values ranging from roughly 20,000 to 750,000. TCRdb re-called the 5' RACE reads with MiXCR, one entry per CDR3 protein. TCRdb assigned the V and J calls; the authors' analysis was not used. This sample has 110,000 or so distinct CDR3 sequences, with approximately 19% found just once. The sample comes from a study of human T cells and chemical hapten exposure. Findings and limits, study-wide: Unchanged with DPC sensitization were TCRs above 1 in 1000 frequency.

The total RNA was obtained from whole blood that was not fractionated. Trimming pared 6 bases from V and 7 bases from J, leaving 13 bases between. CDR3 length equals 11 residues. Germline CDR1 and CDR2: SQVTM and ANQGSEA. The TCR comes from a human donor in good health. The rearrangement joins TRBV29-1 to TRBJ2-7, with a possible D match to TRBD1 (6 bases). The CDR3 DNA follows: TGCAGCGTGGGACACACCGGGGAGCAGTACTTC. Protein sequence: CSVGHTGEQYF.